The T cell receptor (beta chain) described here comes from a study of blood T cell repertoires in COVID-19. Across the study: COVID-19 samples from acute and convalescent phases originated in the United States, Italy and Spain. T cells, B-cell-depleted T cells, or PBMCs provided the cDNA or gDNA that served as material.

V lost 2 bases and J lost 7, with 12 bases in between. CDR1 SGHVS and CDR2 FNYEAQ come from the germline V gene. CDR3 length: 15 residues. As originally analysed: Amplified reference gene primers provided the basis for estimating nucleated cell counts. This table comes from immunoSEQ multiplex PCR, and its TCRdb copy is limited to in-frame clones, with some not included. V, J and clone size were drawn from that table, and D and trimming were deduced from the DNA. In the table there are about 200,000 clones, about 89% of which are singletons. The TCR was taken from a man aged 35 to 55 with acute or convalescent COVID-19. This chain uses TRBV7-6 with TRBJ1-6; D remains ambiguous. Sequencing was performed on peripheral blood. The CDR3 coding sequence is TGTGCCAGCAGCTTACTTGCCAGAGGGAATTCACCCCTCCACTTT. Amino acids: CASSLLARGNSPLHF.